The present T cell receptor beta chain was sequenced within a study of blood T cell repertoires in COVID-19. The wider study: Acute and convalescent COVID-19 specimens originated in the United States, Italy and Spain.

As processed by the authors: How many nucleated cells were present was estimated from reference gene primer amplification. Clones were read by immunoSEQ multiplex PCR, and TCRdb kept only the in-frame ones, dropping some. That table supplies the V and J calls and clone size; D and trimming were determined from the DNA. The table has over 200,000 clones, roughly 81% seen once. The CDR3 totals 14 residues. Trimming shortened V by 0 bases and J by 1 base, and 7 bases separated the two germline ends. The V gene's germline CDR1 is SGHRS and CDR2 YFSETQ. This chain connects TRBV5-1 to TRBJ1-1; the D is unclear. This TCR came from a woman between 45 and 65 years old with active or convalescent COVID-19. The specimen was peripheral blood. This chain's CDR3 is CASSLATGNTEAFF. As DNA, the CDR3 is TGCGCCAGCAGCTTGGCCACGGGGAACACTGAAGCTTTCTTT.